This T cell receptor (beta chain) is from a study of naive and memory T cell subsets (dated by TCRdb to 2017 to 2019). With respect to the entire study: According to the figure summarizing the samples, there were some ten blood donors, 7 tuberculin skin test biopsies and 3 saline control biopsies. Skin biopsies were collected from tuberculin skin test sites or from saline-injected control sites and were processed for RNA extraction as previously described. PCR2 was typically performed as a SYBR Green qPCR that was stopped at a set threshold, although end-point PCR (roughly 6 cycles) could be used instead for low-input samples.

This specimen's treatment or condition label, interpreted: skin biopsy from saline-injected control site (resident skin T cells). Total RNA was used without cell sorting and was treated with RQ1 DNase before reverse transcription, with a target input of about 1 to 1,100 ng. Using 3' ligation of a UMI-containing oligonucleotide to TCR cDNA, the study laid out a robust and sensitive protocol to amplify, sequence and analyze TCRs. Saline-injected skin sites were biopsied to sample the resident skin T cell population. To check how robust the pipeline was in samples where T cells make up a minority population, libraries were built from skin biopsies and whole blood. This clonotype is medium-sized (0.01 to 0.1%) in terms of sample share. Its antigen has not been determined. The record has no base qualities; no much larger clone is one base away. Overall results and qualifications from the work: The RNA-based method was acknowledged as potentially sensitive to TCR transcript changes with T cell activation and differentiation. The paper did not give details on skin biopsy collection and RNA processing but referred to earlier studies for those details. Both types of skin biopsy reportedly yielded TCR sequences, though far more TCRs came from tuberculin skin test sites.

From cysteine to phenylalanine, the CDR3 is 18 amino acids long. The entry retains the CDR3 DNA only, 54 bases that are in frame from base 1. V ends up 0 bases short and J 0 bases short, with an unmatched junction base count of 6. Reading the germline V gene gives CDR1 LGHNA and CDR2 YSLEER. The library came from UMI-ligation and nested PCR. The ligated cDNA was amplified by four rounds of PCR, in which nested alpha and beta constant region primers were used together with the SP2 primer. For the blood and skin samples, TCR RNA was reverse transcribed with SuperScript IV using primers for the alpha and beta constant regions. Using T4 RNA ligase 1, an oligonucleotide carrying both the Illumina SP2 primer and a UMI was ligated onto the 3' end of the cDNA. To prevent hairpin formation, the 12-nucleotide UMI was made up of two random hexamers with an eight-base spacer between them. TCR alpha and beta chain libraries were processed separately from the second PCR onward, with dual indexing for multiplexing. After pooling, the indexed libraries were analyzed by capillary electrophoresis and sequenced on either an Illumina MiSeq or NextSeq. PhiX DNA at roughly 5-8% was spiked into libraries to increase base diversity and improve cluster recognition. The published analysis was carried out like this. Demultiplexor pulled UMIs out of read 2, joined the UMIs with the TCR sequence from read 1, and separated reads according to sample indices. V and J genes and V-J junctions were identified by Decombinator, and each TCR was assigned a five-part identifier that included V and J deletions. UMIs were used by Collapsinator to correct sequencing errors and PCR amplification heterogeneity, so that a UMI-based abundance was obtained for each TCR. Identifiers were converted to nucleotide sequence by CDR3Translator and translated to amino acids, and CDR3 regions were extracted on the basis of terminal motifs. After normalization to the amount of input RNA, error-corrected alpha and beta TCR counts from blood and skin were compared. The public reads were reanalyzed by TCRdb: fastp trimming at Q25, MiXCR alignment, in-frame beta chains only. Rows matching on CDR3 protein sequence are summarized as one entry with the most common DNA and genes. Here the V and J calls rest on TCRdb's processing, not on the authors' analysis. The sample contains approximately 2,000 distinct CDR3 sequences, roughly 4.1% of them found a single time. Approximately 19% of the sample belongs to the ten largest clones.

This clonotype was sampled from an adult in good health. The source material was skin, sampled from a saline injection site in the skin. Recombination joined TRBV4-3 with TRBJ2-1, with TRBD2 matching 9 junction bases. In nucleotides, the sequence is TGCGCCAGCAGCCAAGAACCCTGGACTAGCGTCTCCTACAATGAGCAGTTCTTC. Its protein product is CASSQEPWTSVSYNEQFF.